The 13 T cell receptor beta chains listed next were all sequenced from one sample in a study of OX40 agonist ivuxolimab in advanced cancers. Clones were read by immunoSEQ multiplex PCR, and TCRdb kept only the in-frame ones, dropping some. This sample has tens of thousands of clones; about 89% occur once, and the top ten carry about 43%. The sequences come from CD4+ or CD8+ T cells sorted from blood, collected in a trial of the OX40 agonist ivuxolimab. The receptors come from an adult with an advanced solid tumor such as melanoma, head and neck, liver or kidney cancer.

The J gene is TRBJ2-3, the V gene TRBV4-3; 12 bases are a match to TRBD2. J was trimmed by 4 bases and V by 0 bases; bases with no gene match: 5. The CDR3 length is 17 residues. Germline values: CDR1 LGHNA, CDR2 YSLEER. CDR3 amino acids: CASSQDSASGGADTQYF. The DNA for the CDR3 is TGCGCCAGCAGCCAAGATTCGGCTAGCGGGGGGGCAGATACGCAGTATTTT.

The chain combines TRBV5-6 with TRBJ1-1; D uncertain. CDR3 size: 14 residues. Germline V gives CDR1 SGHDT, CDR2 YYEEEE. V lost 3 bases and J 2 bases, leaving 11 bases between the germline ends. The CDR3 DNA reads as TGTGCCAGCAGCTCCGCGAGGACTAACACTGAAGCTTTCTTT. It is translated as CASSSARTNTEAFF. Full variable domain (remainder filled in from reference TRBV5-6 and TRBJ1-1): DAGVTQSPTHLIKTRGQQVTLRCSPKSGHDTVSWYQQALGQGPQFIFQYYEEEERQRGNFPDRFSGHQFPNYSSELNVNALLLGDSALYLCASSSARTNTEAFFGQGTRLTVV.

The chain uses TRBV4-1 and TRBJ2-3; perhaps TRBD2 as D (6 bases). Trimming cost V 4 bases and J 6 bases, with 14 bases left between them. The CDR3 loop spans 14 amino acids. Germline CDR1 MGHRA, CDR2 YSYEKL. The CDR3 DNA sequence: TGCGCCAGCAGCCTCCGTCCTGGGGGGGATACGCAGTATTTT. It encodes CASSLRPGGDTQYF.

V is TRBV13 and J is TRBJ2-7; D gene ambiguous. There are 12 residues in the CDR3. In germline, CDR1 is PRHDT, CDR2 FYEKMQ (reference sequence). Trimming stripped 0 bases from V and 7 bases from J, with 7 bases between. The CDR3, as DNA: TGTGCCAGCAGCTTAGGCCCCCGGGAGCAGTACTTC. It codes for CASSLGPREQYF.

This sequence joins TRBV4-3 and TRBJ2-7; no reliable D call. V was cut by 0 bases and J by 3 bases, with 6 bases left in between. Germline-derived CDR1 and CDR2 are LGHNA and YSLEER. The CDR3 extends over 13 amino acids. The CDR3 bases are TGCGCCAGCAGCCAAGATCTGGTCTACGAGCAGTACTTC. Translating gives CASSQDLVYEQYF.

This chain links TRBV29-1 with TRBJ2-7; 8 nucleotides agree with TRBD2. Germline V lookup: CDR1 SQVTM, CDR2 ANQGSEA. The CDR3 covers 15 residues. Trimming removed 1 base from V and 4 bases from J; junction bases left unmatched: 9. CDR3 amino acids: CSVEGSGGGIYEQYF. The CDR3 bases are TGCAGCGTTGAAGGGTCCGGGGGGGGCATTTACGAGCAGTACTTC.

This clone showed up just once. V and J are TRBV9 and TRBJ1-1; D unclear. Looked up from germline, CDR1 is SGDLS and CDR2 is YYNGEE. The CDR3 length is 17 residues. The V and J ends lost 4 bases and 0 bases respectively, with 19 bases between them. This chain's CDR3 is CASSSNVGQDMNTEAFF. CDR3 sequence (DNA): TGTGCCAGCAGCTCGAATGTAGGGCAGGATATGAACACTGAAGCTTTCTTT.

The chain employs TRBV27 and TRBJ1-1; D not certain. The V end lost 4 bases, the J end lost 3 bases, and 15 bases lay between the germline ends. The CDR3 sequence is 15 residues long. Germline values: CDR1 MNHEY, CDR2 SMNVEV (reference sequence). The CDR3 DNA reads as TGTGCCAGCAGTTCCCCGGGGAGGACTCACACTGAAGCTTTCTTT. Protein sequence: CASSSPGRTHTEAFF.

V is TRBV9 and J is TRBJ2-1; 12 bases are shared with TRBD2. J lost 7 bases, V lost 3 bases, and 5 bases had no gene match. Germline-derived CDR1 and CDR2 are SGDLS and YYNGEE. The CDR3 has 15 amino acids. CDR3 sequence (DNA): TGTGCCAGCAGCGCCGCTAGCGGGGGGGCTAATGAGCAGTTCTTC. Translation: CASSAASGGANEQFF.

The rearrangement joins TRBV10-2 to TRBJ1-5; D ambiguous. The CDR3 spans 12 residues. Trimming stripped 2 bases from V and 7 bases from J, with 6 bases between. The V gene's germline CDR1 is WSHSY and CDR2 SAAADI. The CDR3 sequence is CASSEGNQPQHF. CDR3 sequence (DNA): TGCGCCAGCAGTGAGGGAAACCAGCCCCAGCATTTT.

The V gene is TRBV5-6, the J gene TRBJ2-7, with D perhaps TRBD2 (6 bases). Trimming stripped 2 bases from V and 3 bases from J, with 15 bases between. From germline, CDR1 is SGHDT and CDR2 YYEEEE. The CDR3 totals 15 residues. The CDR3 DNA reads as TGTGCCAGCAGCTTACTCTGGGGGGACCTCTACGAGCAGTACTTC. It is translated as CASSLLWGDLYEQYF.

The J gene is TRBJ2-3, the V gene TRBV30, with TRBD1 as a possible D gene (5 bases). There are 16 residues in the CDR3. Trimming cost V 3 bases and J 0 bases, with 16 bases left between them. Germline V gives CDR1 GTSNPN, CDR2 SVGIG (reference sequence). DNA of the CDR3: TGTGCCTGGAGACTCCTTAGGGGTTCTAGCACAGATACGCAGTATTTT. Translating it yields CAWRLLRGSSTDTQYF.

In nucleotides, the CDR3 is TGTGCCAGCGAGCTGGTGGACGCGTACAATCAGCCCCAGCATTTT. Protein sequence: CASELVDAYNQPQHF. The chain joins TRBV27 to TRBJ1-5, with D unresolved. Germline assignment: CDR1 MNHEY and CDR2 SMNVEV (reference sequence). The CDR3 covers 15 residues. The V gene lost 8 bases and the J gene lost 3 bases, with 17 bases spanning the gap.